Only a few counts were recorded for the clone carrying this T cell receptor beta chain. The antigen remains undetermined. This entry belongs to a study of cytomegalovirus exposure and HLA in healthy donors. Study-level background: Earlier sequencing of some 170 million T cells yielded fewer than 140 million unique TCR beta sequences.

Study-level results: A later analysis revealed that TCR association rates differed between HLA loci, peaking at DRB1 and bottoming out at HLA-C. Presence/absence results assume similar sequencing depth per donor, which may not hold. Available immune exposure information was restricted to CMV serostatus only.

PCR employed 60 Vbeta and 13 Jbeta primers. Sequenced by immunoSEQ multiplex PCR; TCRdb stores in-frame clones only, minus some. The data show fewer than 150,000 clones, about 80% seen once. Sequenced material: PBMCs. This TCR derives from a middle-aged man in good health and CMV-seropositive.

The CDR3 sequence: CASSLVTGSGNQPQHF. In nucleotides, the CDR3 is TGTGCCAGCAGCTTAGTAACGGGGTCCGGCAATCAGCCCCAGCATTTT. The chain has TRBV7-9 and TRBJ1-5; D call uncertain. Germline V lookup: CDR1 SEHNR, CDR2 FQNEAQ (reference sequence). This CDR3 has 16 amino acids. V lost 1 base, J lost 2 bases, and 12 bases lay in between. Full variable domain (remainder filled in from reference TRBV7-9 and TRBJ1-5): DTGVSQNPRHKITKRGQNVTFRCDPISEHNRLYWYRQTLGQGPEFLTYFQNEAQLEKSRLLSDRFSAERPKGSFSTLEIQRTEQGDSAMYLCASSLVTGSGNQPQHFGDGTRLSIL.